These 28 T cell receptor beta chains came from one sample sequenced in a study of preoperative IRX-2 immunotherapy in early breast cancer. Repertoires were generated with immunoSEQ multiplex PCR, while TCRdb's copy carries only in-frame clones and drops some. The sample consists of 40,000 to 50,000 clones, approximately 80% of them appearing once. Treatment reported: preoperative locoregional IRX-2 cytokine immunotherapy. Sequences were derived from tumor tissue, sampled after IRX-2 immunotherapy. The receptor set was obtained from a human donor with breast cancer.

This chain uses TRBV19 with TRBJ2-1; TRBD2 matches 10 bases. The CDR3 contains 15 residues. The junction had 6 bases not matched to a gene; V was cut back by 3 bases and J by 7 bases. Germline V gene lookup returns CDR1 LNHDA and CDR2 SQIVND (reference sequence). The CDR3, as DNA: TGTGCCAGTAGTATCACTAGCGGGATTTGGAATGAGCAGTTCTTC. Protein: CASSITSGIWNEQFF. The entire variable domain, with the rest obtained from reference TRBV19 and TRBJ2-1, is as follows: DGGITQSPKYLFRKEGQNVTLSCEQNLNHDAMYWYRQDPGQGLRLIYYSQIVNDFQKGDIAEGYSVSREKKESFPLTVTSAQKNPTAFYLCASSITSGIWNEQFFGPGTRLTVL.

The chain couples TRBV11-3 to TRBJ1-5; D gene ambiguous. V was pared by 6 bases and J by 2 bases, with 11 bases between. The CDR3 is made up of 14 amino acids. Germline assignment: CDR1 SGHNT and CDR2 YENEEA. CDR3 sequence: CASSSLDGNQPQHF. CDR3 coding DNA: TGTGCCAGCAGTTCCCTCGACGGCAATCAGCCCCAGCATTTT.

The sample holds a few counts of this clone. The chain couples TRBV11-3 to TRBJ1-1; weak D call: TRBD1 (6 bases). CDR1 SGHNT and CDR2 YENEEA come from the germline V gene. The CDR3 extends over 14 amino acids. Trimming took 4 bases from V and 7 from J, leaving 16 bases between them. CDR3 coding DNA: TGTGCCAGCAGCTCCGGACAGAGGTCCGGTGAAGCTTTCTTT. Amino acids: CASSSGQRSGEAFF.

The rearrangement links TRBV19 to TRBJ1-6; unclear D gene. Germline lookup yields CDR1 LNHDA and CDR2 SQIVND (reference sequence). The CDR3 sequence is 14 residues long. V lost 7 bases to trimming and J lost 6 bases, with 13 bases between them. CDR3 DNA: TGTGCCAGTACTGCCGGCGGGTCTAATTCACCCCTCCACTTT. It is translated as CASTAGGSNSPLHF.

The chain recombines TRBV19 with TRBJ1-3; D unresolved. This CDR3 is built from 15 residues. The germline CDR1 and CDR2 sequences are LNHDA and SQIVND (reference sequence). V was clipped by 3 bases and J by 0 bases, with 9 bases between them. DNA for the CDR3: TGTGCCAGTAGTATCATTGAAGGCTCTGGAAACACCATATATTTT. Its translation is CASSIIEGSGNTIYF.

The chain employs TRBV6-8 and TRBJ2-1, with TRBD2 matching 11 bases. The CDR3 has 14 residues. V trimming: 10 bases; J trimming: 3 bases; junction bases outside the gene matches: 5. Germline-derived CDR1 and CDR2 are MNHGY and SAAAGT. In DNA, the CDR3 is TGTGCCATCAGGCTAGCGGGAGGCTACAATGAGCAGTTCTTC. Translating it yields CAIRLAGGYNEQFF.

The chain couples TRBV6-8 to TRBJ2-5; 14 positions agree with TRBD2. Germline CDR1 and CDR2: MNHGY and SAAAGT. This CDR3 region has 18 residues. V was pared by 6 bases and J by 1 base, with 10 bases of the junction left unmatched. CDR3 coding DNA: TGTGCCAGCAGCCGCGGACTAGCGGGAGGTATCGTCCAAGAGACCCAGTACTTC. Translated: CASSRGLAGGIVQETQYF.

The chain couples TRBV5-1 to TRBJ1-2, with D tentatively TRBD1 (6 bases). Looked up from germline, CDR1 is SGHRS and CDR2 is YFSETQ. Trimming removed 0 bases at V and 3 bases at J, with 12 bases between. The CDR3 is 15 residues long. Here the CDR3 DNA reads TGCGCCAGCAGCTTGGTGTCAGGGGAGGACTATGGCTACACCTTC. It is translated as CASSLVSGEDYGYTF.

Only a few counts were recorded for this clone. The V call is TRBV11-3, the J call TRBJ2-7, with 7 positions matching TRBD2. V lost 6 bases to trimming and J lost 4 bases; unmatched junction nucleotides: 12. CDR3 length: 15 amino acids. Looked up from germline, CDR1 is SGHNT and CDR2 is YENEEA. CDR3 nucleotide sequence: TGTGCCAGCAGTTCTGATCGGGACTACCAATACGAGCAGTACTTC. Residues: CASSSDRDYQYEQYF.

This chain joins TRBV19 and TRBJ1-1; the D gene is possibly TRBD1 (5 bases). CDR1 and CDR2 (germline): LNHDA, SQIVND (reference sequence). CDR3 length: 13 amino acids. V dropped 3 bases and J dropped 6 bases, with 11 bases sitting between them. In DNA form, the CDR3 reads TGTGCCAGTAGTATTACAAAAGGGGCTGAAGCTTTCTTT. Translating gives CASSITKGAEAFF.

CDR3 protein: CAARGSTYEQYF. CDR3 DNA: TGTGCCGCCCGGGGCAGTACTTACGAGCAGTACTTC. The J gene is TRBJ2-7, the V gene TRBV12-5; D possibly matches TRBD1 or TRBD2 (5 bases each). The CDR3 has 12 amino acids. Looked up from germline, CDR1 is LGHNT and CDR2 is FRNRAP.

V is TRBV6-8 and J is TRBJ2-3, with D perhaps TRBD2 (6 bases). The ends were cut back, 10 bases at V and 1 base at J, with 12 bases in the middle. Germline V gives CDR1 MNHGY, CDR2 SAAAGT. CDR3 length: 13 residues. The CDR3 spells CAIMKRGTDTQYF. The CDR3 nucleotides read TGTGCCATCATGAAGCGGGGCACAGATACGCAGTATTTT.

CDR3 loop: CASSYSNGGAEQYF. The CDR3 coding sequence is TGTGCCAGCAGTTACTCGAACGGGGGCGCCGAGCAGTACTTC. V usage is TRBV6-8 and J usage is TRBJ2-7; D is possibly TRBD1 or TRBD2 (6 bases each). Germline V gene lookup returns CDR1 MNHGY and CDR2 SAAAGT. The V gene lost 0 bases and the J gene lost 6 bases, with 12 bases spanning the gap. The CDR3 has 14 amino acids.

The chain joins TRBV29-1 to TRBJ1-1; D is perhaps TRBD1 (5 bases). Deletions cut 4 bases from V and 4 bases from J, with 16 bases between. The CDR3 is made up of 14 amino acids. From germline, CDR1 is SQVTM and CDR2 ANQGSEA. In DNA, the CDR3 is TGCAGCGTTGGTTGGGACTTGACTGGCACTGAAGCTTTCTTT. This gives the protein CSVGWDLTGTEAFF.

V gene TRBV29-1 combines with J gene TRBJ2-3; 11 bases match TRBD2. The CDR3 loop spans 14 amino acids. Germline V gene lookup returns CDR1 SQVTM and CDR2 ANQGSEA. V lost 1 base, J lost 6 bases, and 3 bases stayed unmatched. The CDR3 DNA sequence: TGCAGCGTTGAAGGCACTAGCGGGGGTGATACGCAGTATTTT. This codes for CSVEGTSGGDTQYF.

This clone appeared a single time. For the CDR3, the DNA is TGTGCCAGCAGCTCAGTTCTAGCGGGGGGCACAGATACGCAGTATTTT. It specifies CASSSVLAGGTDTQYF. The chain links TRBV7-7 to TRBJ2-3; TRBD2 aligns across 10 bases. V shed 4 bases, J shed 1 base, and the junction held 5 bases outside the gene matches. CDR1 and CDR2 (germline): SSHAT, FNYEAQ (reference sequence). CDR3 length equals 16 residues.

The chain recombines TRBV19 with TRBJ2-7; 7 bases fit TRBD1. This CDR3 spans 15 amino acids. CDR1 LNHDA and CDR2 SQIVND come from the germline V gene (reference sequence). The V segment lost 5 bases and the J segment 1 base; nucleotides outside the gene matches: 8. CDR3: CASSLWPGQSYEQYF. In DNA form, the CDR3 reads TGTGCCAGTAGTCTGTGGCCGGGACAGTCCTACGAGCAGTACTTC.

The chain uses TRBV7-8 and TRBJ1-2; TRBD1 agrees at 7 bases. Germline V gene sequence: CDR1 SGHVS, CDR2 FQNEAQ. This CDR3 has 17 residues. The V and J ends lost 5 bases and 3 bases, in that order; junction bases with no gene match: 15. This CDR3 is CASSQDRFKGQYYGYTF. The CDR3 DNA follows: TGTGCCAGCAGCCAAGATCGTTTTAAGGGACAGTACTATGGCTACACCTTC.

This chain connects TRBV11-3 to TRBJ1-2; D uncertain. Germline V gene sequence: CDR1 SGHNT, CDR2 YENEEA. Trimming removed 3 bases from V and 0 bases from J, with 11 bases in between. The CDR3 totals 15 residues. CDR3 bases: TGTGCCAGCAGCTTGGCCCGCCGGACTAACTATGGCTACACCTTC. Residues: CASSLARRTNYGYTF.

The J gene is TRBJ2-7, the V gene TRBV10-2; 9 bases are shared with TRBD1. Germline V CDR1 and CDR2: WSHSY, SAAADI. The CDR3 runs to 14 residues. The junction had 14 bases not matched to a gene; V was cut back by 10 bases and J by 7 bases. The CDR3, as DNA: TGCGCCACCAACCCCGGGACAGGGAATAGGGAGCAGTACTTC. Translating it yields CATNPGTGNREQYF.

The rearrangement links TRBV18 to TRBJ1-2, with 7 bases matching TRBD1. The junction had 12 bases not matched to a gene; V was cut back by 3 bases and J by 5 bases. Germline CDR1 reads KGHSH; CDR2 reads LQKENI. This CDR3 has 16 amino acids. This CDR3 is CASSPPGPGGRYGYTF. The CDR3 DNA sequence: TGTGCCAGCTCACCCCCGGGACCAGGGGGGCGGTATGGCTACACCTTC.

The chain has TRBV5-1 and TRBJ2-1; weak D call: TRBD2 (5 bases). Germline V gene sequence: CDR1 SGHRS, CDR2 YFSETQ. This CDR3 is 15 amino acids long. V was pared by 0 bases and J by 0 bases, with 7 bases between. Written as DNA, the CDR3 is TGCGCCAGCAGCTTGGTGGGAGACTCCTACAATGAGCAGTTCTTC. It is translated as CASSLVGDSYNEQFF.

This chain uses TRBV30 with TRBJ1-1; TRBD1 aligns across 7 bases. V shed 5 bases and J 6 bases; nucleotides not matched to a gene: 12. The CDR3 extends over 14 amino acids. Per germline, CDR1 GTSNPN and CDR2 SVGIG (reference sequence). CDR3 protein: CAWEPQGPAPEAFF. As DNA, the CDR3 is TGTGCCTGGGAACCACAGGGGCCTGCACCTGAAGCTTTCTTT. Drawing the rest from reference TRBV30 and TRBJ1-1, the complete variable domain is SQTIHQWPATLVQPVGSPLSLECTVEGTSNPNLYWYRQAAGRGLQLLFYSVGIGQISSEVPQNLSASRPQDRQFILSSKKLLLSDSGFYLCAWEPQGPAPEAFFGQGTRLTVV.

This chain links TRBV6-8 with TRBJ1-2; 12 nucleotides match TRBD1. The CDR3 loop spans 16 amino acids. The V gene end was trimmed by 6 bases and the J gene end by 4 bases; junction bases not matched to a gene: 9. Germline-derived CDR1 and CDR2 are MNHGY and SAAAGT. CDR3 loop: CASSQPGQGAGYGYTF. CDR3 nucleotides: TGTGCCAGCAGCCAACCGGGACAGGGGGCAGGCTATGGCTACACCTTC.

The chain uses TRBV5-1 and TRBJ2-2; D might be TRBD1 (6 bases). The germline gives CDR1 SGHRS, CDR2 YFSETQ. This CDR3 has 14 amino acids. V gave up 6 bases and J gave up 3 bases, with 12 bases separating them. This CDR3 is CASTETGDTGELFF. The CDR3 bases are TGCGCCAGCACCGAGACAGGAGACACCGGGGAGCTGTTTTTT. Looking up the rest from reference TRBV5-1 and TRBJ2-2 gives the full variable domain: KAGVTQTPRYLIKTRGQQVTLSCSPISGHRSVSWYQQTPGQGLQFLFEYFSETQRNKGNFPGRFSGRQFSNSRSEMNVSTLELGDSALYLCASTETGDTGELFFGEGSRLTVL.

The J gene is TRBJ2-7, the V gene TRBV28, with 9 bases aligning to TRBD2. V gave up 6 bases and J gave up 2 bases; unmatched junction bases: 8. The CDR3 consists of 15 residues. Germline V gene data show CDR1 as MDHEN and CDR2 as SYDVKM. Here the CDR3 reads CASRSLAGVAYEQYF. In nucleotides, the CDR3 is TGTGCCAGCAGATCGTTAGCGGGAGTGGCCTACGAGCAGTACTTC.

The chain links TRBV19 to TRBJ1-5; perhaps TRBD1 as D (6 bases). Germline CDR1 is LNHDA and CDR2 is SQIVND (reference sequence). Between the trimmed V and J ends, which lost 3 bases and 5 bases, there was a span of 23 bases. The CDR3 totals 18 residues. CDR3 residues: CASSIGTGMGAWDQPQHF. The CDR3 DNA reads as TGTGCCAGTAGTATTGGGACGGGAATGGGGGCATGGGATCAGCCCCAGCATTTT.

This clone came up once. CDR3 bases: TGTGCCAGTAGTATACTAGCGGGAGCGCGGTTAAATGAGCAGTTCTTC. Translation: CASSILAGARLNEQFF. The V call is TRBV19, the J call TRBJ2-1; 10 bases line up with TRBD2. Looked up from germline, CDR1 is LNHDA and CDR2 is SQIVND (reference sequence). The V segment lost 2 bases and the J segment 7 bases; nucleotides outside the gene matches: 8. The CDR3 consists of 16 residues.